These 29 T cell receptor beta chains share one sample of origin, sequenced in a study of blood T cells in healthy people across ages. Primers used in a second PCR of about 6 to 11 cycles were a sample-barcoded 5' primer and a J-beta primer mix. A single record per CDR3 protein comes from TCRdb applying MiXCR to the 5' RACE reads. The table includes some 1,000,000 distinct CDR3 sequences, almost 25% detected once. These data also featured in a second study, about T cells of mothers and their children.

The sample taken for sequencing was blood. All receptors come from a girl aged 2 to 9 in good health.

V gene TRBV28 combines with J gene TRBJ2-5; D possibly corresponds to TRBD2 (6 bases). Judging by the DNA end, TRBJ2-7 fits better; the J call may be wrong. Germline V lookup: CDR1 MDHEN, CDR2 SYDVKM. This CDR3 spans 15 amino acids. In DNA, the CDR3 is TGTGCCAGCAATCCAGAAGTAGCGGTCTCCTACGAGCAGTACTTC. It codes for CASNPEVAVSYEQYF.

This clonotype was seen more than once but under ten times. The chain has TRBV13 and TRBJ2-3, with D perhaps TRBD2 (5 bases). V lost 10 bases to trimming and J lost 2 bases, with 13 bases between them. This CDR3 has 13 residues. Germline V gives CDR1 PRHDT, CDR2 FYEKMQ (reference sequence). CDR3 coding DNA: TGTGCCAACAAAGAGGGCCCCACAGATACGCAGTATTTT. Translation gives CANKEGPTDTQYF.

Details on this clonotype: At one boundary the junction diverges from the germline segment, which might be a read error. The chain recombines TRBV7-9 with TRBJ2-1, with D unresolved. The CDR3 sequence is 12 residues long. CDR1 is SEHNR and CDR2 is FQNEAQ in the germline V gene (reference sequence). The CDR3: CTSCLLGDEQFF. DNA of the CDR3: TGTACCAGCTGTCTTCTAGGAGATGAGCAGTTCTTC.

This CDR3 reads CASSQDRSALYEQYF. DNA for the CDR3: TGCGCCAGCAGCCAAGACCGCTCTGCCCTATACGAGCAGTACTTC. The gene calls are TRBV4-1 and TRBJ2-5; D not resolved. The DNA matches TRBJ2-7 better at its end, which makes the J call doubtful. The CDR3 spans 15 residues. From germline, CDR1 is MGHRA and CDR2 YSYEKL.

The chain couples TRBV7-9 to TRBJ1-2, with TRBD1 matching 10 bases. From germline, CDR1 is SEHNR and CDR2 FQNEAQ (reference sequence). The ends lost 5 bases at V and 5 bases at J; junction bases unmatched: 11. CDR3 length equals 16 residues. The CDR3, as DNA: TGTGCCAGCAGCCCCGTATACGGGACAGGGGTATATGGCTACACCTTC. This codes for CASSPVYGTGVYGYTF. Combining the CDR3 with reference TRBV7-9 and TRBJ1-2 gives the whole variable domain DTGVSQNPRHKITKRGQNVTFRCDPISEHNRLYWYRQTLGQGPEFLTYFQNEAQLEKSRLLSDRFSAERPKGSFSTLEIQRTEQGDSAMYLCASSPVYGTGVYGYTFGSGTRLTVV.

Concerning this clonotype itself: Relative to the germline gene, one junction end is altered; a read error may explain this. The V gene is TRBV12-5, the J gene TRBJ2-5; D perhaps matches TRBD2 (6 bases). The CDR3 totals 13 residues. CDR1 and CDR2 (germline): LGHNT, FRNRAP. CDR3 sequence reads: CASGPARGKTRYF. Here the CDR3 DNA reads TGTGCTAGTGGTCCGGCCCGGGGGAAGACCCGGTACTTC.

This rearrangement joins TRBV6-1 to TRBJ2-5; TRBD2 matches 12 bases. The DNA end is more similar to TRBJ2-7, so the J call may be wrong. Germline CDR1 is MNHNS and CDR2 is SASEGT. This CDR3 is 16 amino acids long. CDR3 in amino acids: CASSEYPSGGAYEQYF. The CDR3 DNA is TGTGCCAGCAGTGAATACCCTAGCGGGGGGGCCTACGAGCAGTACTTC.

This chain uses TRBV7-6 with TRBJ2-2, with 8 nucleotides matching TRBD1. CDR1 is SGHVS and CDR2 is FNYEAQ in the germline V gene. The CDR3 has 16 residues. V gave up 6 bases and J gave up 4 bases; unmatched junction bases: 10. The CDR3 is CASRGQAGVGTGELFF. The CDR3 coding sequence is TGTGCCAGCAGGGGACAGGCGGGCGTGGGCACCGGGGAGCTGTTTTTT.

The chain couples TRBV5-4 to TRBJ2-7; 10 nucleotides line up with TRBD1. Germline loops: CDR1 SGHNT, CDR2 YYREEE (reference sequence). The CDR3 is 14 amino acids. The V gene end was trimmed by 2 bases and the J gene end by 6 bases; junction bases not matched to a gene: 5. The CDR3 bases are TGTGCCAGCAGCTTTACCGGGACAGGGGTCGAGCAGTACTTC. Its protein is CASSFTGTGVEQYF.

This chain connects TRBV15 to TRBJ2-1, with D unresolved. CDR3 length equals 16 residues. V lost 3 bases and J 0 bases, leaving 12 bases between the germline ends. Germline V lookup: CDR1 LNHNV, CDR2 YYDKDF (reference sequence). This chain's CDR3 is CATSRIPLSSYNEQFF. The CDR3, as DNA: TGTGCCACCAGCAGGATCCCGCTAAGCTCCTACAATGAGCAGTTCTTC.

The chain links TRBV7-9 to TRBJ2-7, with D possibly being TRBD1 (5 bases). CDR3 length equals 14 residues. Germline V gene lookup returns CDR1 SEHNR and CDR2 FQNEAQ (reference sequence). Trimming pared 3 bases from V and 6 bases from J, leaving 15 bases between. In DNA, the CDR3 is TGTGCCAGCAGCTTTAGAGGAATGCAGGGCGAGCAGTACTTC. It yields the protein CASSFRGMQGEQYF. Drawing the rest from reference TRBV7-9 and TRBJ2-7, the complete variable domain is DTGVSQNPRHKITKRGQNVTFRCDPISEHNRLYWYRQTLGQGPEFLTYFQNEAQLEKSRLLSDRFSAERPKGSFSTLEIQRTEQGDSAMYLCASSFRGMQGEQYFGPGTRLTVT.

This clonotype appeared a few times. This rearrangement joins TRBV3-1 to TRBJ1-5; 8 bases agree with TRBD1. There are 16 residues in the CDR3. Germline values: CDR1 LGHDT, CDR2 YNNKEL (reference sequence). V trimming: 0 bases; J trimming: 5 bases; junction bases outside the gene matches: 6. The CDR3 nucleotides read TGTGCCAGCAGCCAAGAGGGGACAGGTTTTGATCAGCCCCAGCATTTT. It yields the protein CASSQEGTGFDQPQHF.

J is TRBJ1-6 and V is TRBV12-3 or TRBV12-4; the match to TRBD1 covers 7 bases. V was clipped by 3 bases and J by 3 bases; unmatched bases: 5. CDR3 length equals 16 residues. The CDR3 DNA follows: TGTGCCAGCAGTTTGGGGACAGCTATCTATAATTCACCCCTCCACTTT. It yields the protein CASSLGTAIYNSPLHF.

The V gene is TRBV2, the J gene TRBJ1-5, with unresolved D. Germline lookup yields CDR1 SNHLY and CDR2 FYNNEI. This CDR3 has 13 residues. V gave up 6 bases and J gave up 1 base, with 7 bases separating them. The CDR3 sequence is CASSISSNQPQHF. CDR3 DNA sequence: TGTGCCAGCAGCATCTCGAGCAATCAGCCCCAGCATTTT.

The table lists this clonotype with a few counts. V is TRBV4-1 and J is TRBJ1-1, with D perhaps matching TRBD1 (6 bases). CDR1 and CDR2 from the germline V gene are MGHRA and YSYEKL. The length of the CDR3 is 16 residues. With 5 bases removed from V and 3 bases from J, the gap between germline ends came to 19 bases. For the CDR3, the DNA is TGCGCCAGCAGCTCGATCCAGGGGAGGTGGTACACTGAAGCTTTCTTT. Translated, it gives CASSSIQGRWYTEAFF.

A few counts support this clonotype. The chain carries TRBV5-1 and TRBJ2-7; D possibly corresponds to TRBD2 (6 bases). Germline V gives CDR1 SGHRS, CDR2 YFSETQ. V lost 2 bases to trimming and J lost 2 bases, with 14 bases between them. The CDR3 runs 15 residues. CDR3 loop: CASSFWDSSTYEQYF. CDR3 DNA: TGCGCCAGCAGCTTCTGGGACTCAAGCACCTACGAGCAGTACTTC.

This clonotype has a handful of counts. The J gene is TRBJ2-5, the V gene TRBV7-2; D possibly corresponds to TRBD2 (6 bases). Germline-derived CDR1 and CDR2 are SGHTA and FQGNSA. V was shortened by 4 bases and J by 4 bases, with 16 bases between the two germline ends. The length of the CDR3 is 15 residues. CDR3: CASSSPAGGAETQYF. The CDR3 region has the DNA TGTGCCAGCAGCTCGCCGGCAGGCGGGGCAGAGACCCAGTACTTC. Combining the CDR3 with reference TRBV7-2 and TRBJ2-5 gives the whole variable domain GAGVSQSPSNKVTEKGKDVELRCDPISGHTALYWYRQSLGQGLEFLIYFQGNSAPDKSGLPSDRFSAERTGGSVSTLTIQRTQQEDSAVYLCASSSPAGGAETQYFGPGTRLLVL.

This clonotype has just a few counts. The J gene is TRBJ1-1, the V gene TRBV29-1; D perhaps matches TRBD1 (5 bases). In germline, CDR1 is SQVTM, CDR2 ANQGSEA. The germline V and J ends were trimmed by 2 bases and 4 bases, with 14 bases remaining between them. The CDR3 runs to 14 residues. This chain's CDR3 is CSVERGGLGTEAFF. The CDR3 DNA sequence: TGCAGCGTTGAACGCGGGGGGTTAGGCACTGAAGCTTTCTTT.

The chain has TRBV9 and TRBJ1-4; D remains ambiguous. Germline CDR1 SGDLS, CDR2 YYNGEE. The CDR3 extends over 15 amino acids. Between the trimmed V and J ends, which lost 0 bases and 4 bases, there was a span of 10 bases. DNA of the CDR3: TGTGCCAGCAGCGTAGCGGGCACAGATAATGAAAAACTGTTTTTT. It codes for CASSVAGTDNEKLFF. The whole variable domain, remainder taken from reference TRBV9 and TRBJ1-4, is DSGVTQTPKHLITATGQRVTLRCSPRSGDLSVYWYQQSLDQGLQFLIQYYNGEERAKGNILERFSAQQFPDLHSELNLSSLELGDSALYFCASSVAGTDNEKLFFGSGTQLSVL.

Comments on this clonotype: A single base separates this from a much larger clone, so it may be a read error. The chain is built from TRBV10-3 and TRBJ1-1; weak D call: TRBD1 (6 bases). V was trimmed by 8 bases and J by 4 bases, leaving 14 bases between them. The CDR3 is made up of 13 amino acids. The V gene's germline CDR1 is ENHRY and CDR2 SYGVKD. The CDR3 loop is CAIVSDRTTEAFF. The CDR3 region has the DNA TGTGCCATCGTTTCCGACAGGACCACTGAAGCTTTCTTT.

This chain connects TRBV20-1 to TRBJ1-4, with D possibly matching TRBD1 (6 bases). V shed 2 bases and J shed 7 bases, with 11 bases lying between them. The germline CDR1 and CDR2 sequences are DFQATT and SNEGSKA (reference sequence). This CDR3 contains 13 residues. The CDR3 loop reads CSARKGGGEKLFF. The CDR3 bases are TGCAGTGCTAGAAAAGGGGGAGGTGAAAAACTGTTTTTT.

This clonotype was detected a few times. V gene TRBV14 combines with J gene TRBJ2-7; D possibly corresponds to TRBD2 (6 bases). The CDR3 runs 13 residues. The V end lost 5 bases, the J end lost 3 bases, and 11 bases lay between the germline ends. Germline CDR1 SGHDN, CDR2 FVKESK. The CDR3 sequence: CASSWDFGYEQYF. In DNA, the CDR3 is TGTGCCAGCAGCTGGGACTTCGGCTACGAGCAGTACTTC.

V gene TRBV4-3 combines with J gene TRBJ2-7, with D possibly matching TRBD2 (6 bases). The germline V gene has CDR1 LGHNA and CDR2 YSLEER. V lost 1 base and J 3 bases, leaving 10 bases between the germline ends. The CDR3 has 14 residues. CDR3 coding DNA: TGCGCCAGCAGCCAAGGGAGGGGAGACTACGAGCAGTACTTC. Amino acid sequence: CASSQGRGDYEQYF.

The chain combines TRBV28 with TRBJ2-4; D gene uncertain. This CDR3 is 13 amino acids long. The V end was cut by 8 bases, the J end by 7 bases, with 15 bases between. CDR1 MDHEN and CDR2 SYDVKM come from the germline V gene. As DNA, the CDR3 is TGTGCCAGCGGGGTGAGGCAGATGAACATTCAGTACTTC. Translated, it gives CASGVRQMNIQYF.

The table lists this clonotype with a few counts. This chain uses TRBV20-1 with TRBJ1-4; D is unresolved. The V gene lost 5 bases and the J gene lost 4 bases, with 11 bases spanning the gap. The germline V gene encodes CDR1 DFQATT and CDR2 SNEGSKA (reference sequence). There are 13 residues in the CDR3. The CDR3 loop is CSALQRDNEKLFF. The CDR3 region has the DNA TGCAGTGCTTTACAGCGGGATAATGAAAAACTGTTTTTT.

This clonotype appeared a few times. This chain connects TRBV9 to TRBJ2-5; D is ambiguous. Trimming removed 3 bases at V and 5 bases at J, with 14 bases between. Germline V gene lookup returns CDR1 SGDLS and CDR2 YYNGEE. The CDR3 covers 14 residues. In DNA form, the CDR3 reads TGTGCCAGCAGCGAGAATGCGGTGAGGGAGACCCAGTACTTC. Protein sequence: CASSENAVRETQYF. Based on the CDR3 plus reference TRBV9 and TRBJ2-5, the full variable domain is DSGVTQTPKHLITATGQRVTLRCSPRSGDLSVYWYQQSLDQGLQFLIQYYNGEERAKGNILERFSAQQFPDLHSELNLSSLELGDSALYFCASSENAVRETQYFGPGTRLLVL.

This clonotype occurred a few times. This sequence joins TRBV4-1 and TRBJ2-1, with 9 bases fitting TRBD2. CDR1 is MGHRA and CDR2 is YSYEKL in the germline V gene. The CDR3 consists of 14 residues. After removal of 1 base from V and 10 bases from J, the junction contained 5 bases not matched to a gene. In DNA, the CDR3 is TGCGCCAGCAGCCAAGGAGCGGGGGGCGGAGAGCAGTTCTTC. Protein product: CASSQGAGGGEQFF.

V usage is TRBV6-1 and J usage is TRBJ1-5, with D unclear. V lost 10 bases and J 6 bases, leaving 19 bases between the germline ends. Germline lookup yields CDR1 MNHNS and CDR2 SASEGT. This CDR3 has 14 amino acids. As DNA, the CDR3 is TGTGCCACCCAAGGAACAGCCAACCGTCAGCCCCAGCATTTT. This gives the protein CATQGTANRQPQHF.

This clonotype occurred a few times. This chain joins TRBV3-1 and TRBJ1-3; TRBD1 is a possible D gene (6 bases). The CDR3 has 16 residues. From germline, CDR1 is LGHDT and CDR2 YNNKEL (reference sequence). With 5 bases removed from V and 0 bases from J, the gap between germline ends came to 14 bases. CDR3 in DNA: TGTGCCAGCAGCTCCTCGGACAGAGGCTCTGGAAACACCATATATTTT. Its protein product is CASSSSDRGSGNTIYF.